What follows is one TCR beta chain and its context. The target antigen is unknown. The authors reverse transcribed roughly 0.5 to 1 ug RNA with random hexamers. One entry per CDR3 protein, called by TCRdb with MiXCR from the immunoSEQ multiplex PCR reads. The data show some 110,000 distinct CDR3 sequences, roughly 94% seen once. These data come from a study of CD8 T cells in Susac syndrome. J lost 4 bases, V lost 4 bases, and 6 bases had no gene match. The CDR3 consists of 14 residues. Germline V gene lookup returns CDR1 SEHNR and CDR2 FQNEAQ (reference sequence). General study findings and limits: A relatively small number of individuals underwent TCR sequencing and HLA analysis. Across the total CD8+ repertoires, over 15 Susac-specific public clones were detected, and across the CD8+ TEMRA repertoires, several such clones were detected.

The sequenced material came from CD8+ T cells from PBMCs. The sequence derives from a human donor with Susac syndrome. The chain joins TRBV7-9 to TRBJ2-7; TRBD2 aligns across 8 bases. The CDR3: CASSSSGGVYEQYF. The CDR3 nucleotides are TGTGCCAGCAGCTCCTCGGGGGGGGTTTACGAGCAGTACTTC.